A single sample gave rise to the 22 T cell receptor beta chains below, sequenced in a study of vaccination and CD4 T cells after COVID-19. Noted treatment: roughly 10-day PBMC culture with coronavirus spike peptide pools or control peptides (ViraFEST assay). Antigen specificity for these receptors is unknown. At the Johns Hopkins FTIC core, DNA taken from cultured CD4+ T cells was sequenced by way of the Oncomine TCR Beta short-read assay. TCRdb reprocessed the PCR reads via MiXCR and lists one record per CDR3 protein. The sample shows 10,000 or so distinct CDR3 sequences, about 66% of them seen only once. What was sequenced was CD4+ T cells from blood, cultured in vitro. The source of these receptors is a human donor who had recovered from COVID-19.

This clonotype has more than one count but fewer than ten. J is TRBJ2-3 and V is TRBV2; D gene ambiguous. This CDR3 is built from 14 residues. The V gene lost 6 bases and the J gene lost 1 base, with 11 bases spanning the gap. The germline V gene encodes CDR1 SNHLY and CDR2 FYNNEI. CDR3 sequence: CASRRKVGTDTQYF. As DNA, the CDR3 is TGTGCCAGCAGGCGAAAGGTCGGCACAGATACGCAGTATTTT.

CDR3 sequence (DNA): TGTGCCACCACCTGGGGACAGGGGAACACCGGGGAGCTGTTTTTT. It is translated as CATTWGQGNTGELFF. The V and J genes are TRBV24-1 and TRBJ2-2; 9 bases line up with TRBD1. CDR3 size: 15 residues. Germline V gene sequence: CDR1 KGHDR, CDR2 SFDVKD. J lost 1 base, V lost 8 bases, and 4 bases had no gene match.

The chain couples TRBV10-1 to TRBJ1-2, with 7 bases aligning to TRBD1. CDR1 WNHNN and CDR2 SYGVQD come from the germline V gene (reference sequence). The junction had 9 bases not matched to a gene; V was cut back by 3 bases and J by 5 bases. This CDR3 is 15 amino acids long. CDR3 DNA: TGCGCCAGCAGTGATTCTTCGGGACAGATATATGGCTACACCTTC. The encoded protein is CASSDSSGQIYGYTF.

V gene TRBV6-1 combines with J gene TRBJ1-2; possible D gene TRBD1, 5 bases. The germline V gene has CDR1 MNHNS and CDR2 SASEGT. The length of the CDR3 is 13 residues. V was pared by 6 bases and J by 8 bases, with 16 bases between. The CDR3 is CASRISGPGGYTF. The CDR3 DNA follows: TGTGCCAGCAGGATATCAGGGCCGGGGGGCTACACCTTC.

The rearrangement links TRBV19 to TRBJ1-2; tentative D call: TRBD1 (5 bases). The germline V gene has CDR1 LNHDA and CDR2 SQIVND (reference sequence). CDR3 length: 15 residues. V was clipped by 1 base and J by 4 bases, with 13 bases between them. In DNA form, the CDR3 reads TGTGCCAGTAGTATAGGTGTGGGGCCATCCTATGGCTACACCTTC. It yields the protein CASSIGVGPSYGYTF.

The table lists this clonotype with a few counts. The chain couples TRBV2 to TRBJ1-2; the D gene is possibly TRBD1 (5 bases). V was pared by 3 bases and J by 8 bases, with 13 bases between. This CDR3 spans 13 amino acids. Germline CDR1 SNHLY, CDR2 FYNNEI. CDR3 DNA: TGTGCCAGCAGTGATCGTTATGGGGCCGGCTACACCTTC. Translated: CASSDRYGAGYTF.

This clonotype was counted a few times. The rearrangement uses TRBV30 and TRBJ1-5, with D possibly TRBD1 on 5 matching bases. The CDR3 is 15 residues long. V lost 2 bases and J 7 bases, leaving 18 bases between the germline ends. Germline CDR1 reads GTSNPN; CDR2 reads SVGIG (reference sequence). The CDR3 nucleotides are TGTGCCTGGAGTATCCAGGGAGGCGCGGGACAGCCCCAGCATTTT. Protein: CAWSIQGGAGQPQHF.

The chain links TRBV28 to TRBJ1-2; D call uncertain. V gave up 7 bases and J gave up 8 bases, with 17 bases separating them. Per the germline V gene, CDR1 is MDHEN and CDR2 is SYDVKM. The CDR3 is 13 amino acids. The CDR3 region has the DNA TGTGCCAGCACCGTCCCGGGTCACCAAGGCTACACCTTC. The encoded protein is CASTVPGHQGYTF.

CDR3 sequence: CASSEDSYNSPLHF. The CDR3 coding sequence is TGTGCCAGCAGTGAGGACAGCTATAATTCACCCCTCCACTTT. This chain connects TRBV2 to TRBJ1-6; the D gene is possibly TRBD1 (6 bases). CDR3 length: 14 amino acids. Germline loops: CDR1 SNHLY, CDR2 FYNNEI. Trimming stripped 3 bases from V and 3 bases from J, with 6 bases between.

The J gene is TRBJ1-5, the V gene TRBV10-3; D unresolved. Trimming removed 6 bases at V and 0 bases at J, with 15 bases between. The CDR3 is 16 residues long. CDR1 is ENHRY, CDR2 SYGVKD, per germline. The CDR3 DNA sequence: TGTGCCATCAGCCTGGAACCCCCCCATAGCAATCAGCCCCAGCATTTT. It encodes CAISLEPPHSNQPQHF.

This clonotype has more than one count but fewer than ten. V gene TRBV10-3 combines with J gene TRBJ1-1; the D is unclear. Germline assignment: CDR1 ENHRY and CDR2 SYGVKD. Trimming removed 4 bases at V and 1 base at J, with 7 bases between. The CDR3 spans 13 residues. The CDR3: CAISAKSNTEAFF. Written as DNA, the CDR3 is TGTGCCATCAGTGCTAAATCGAACACTGAAGCTTTCTTT.

By proportion, this clonotype is medium-sized. The chain recombines TRBV20-1 with TRBJ2-7; D may be TRBD1 or TRBD2 (5 bases each). The V end was cut by 0 bases, the J end by 7 bases, with 16 bases between. This CDR3 is built from 14 residues. Germline assignment: CDR1 DFQATT and CDR2 SNEGSKA (reference sequence). The CDR3: CSAREGTPSSEQYF. DNA of the CDR3: TGCAGTGCTAGAGAAGGGACCCCTAGCTCGGAGCAGTACTTC.

J is TRBJ1-2 and V is TRBV27; TRBD1 agrees at 12 bases. The ends lost 7 bases at V and 8 bases at J; junction bases unmatched: 14. The V gene's germline CDR1 is MNHEY and CDR2 SMNVEV (reference sequence). The CDR3 sequence is 16 residues long. CDR3 DNA sequence: TGTGCCAGCATGGAAGTTGGGACAGGGGGCGTAGAGGGCTACACCTTC. This sequence encodes CASMEVGTGGVEGYTF.

This clonotype was counted a few times. CDR3 DNA sequence: TGTGCCAGCAGCTTACAAGGGACCGGGGAGCTGTTTTTT. Translating gives CASSLQGTGELFF. The chain uses TRBV7-9 and TRBJ2-2, with D uncertain. Germline CDR1 is SEHNR and CDR2 is FQNEAQ (reference sequence). CDR3 length: 13 residues. The ends were cut back, 2 bases at V and 5 bases at J, with 6 bases in the middle.

A word on this clonotype: At one of its ends the junction is not consistent with the germline gene, which may arise from a read error. The rearrangement uses TRBV27 and TRBJ2-2, with D maybe TRBD2 (6 bases). The V gene's germline CDR1 is MNHEY and CDR2 SMNVEV (reference sequence). The CDR3 length is 16 residues. CDR3 sequence reads: CASRHWRGENSGELFF. The DNA of the CDR3 is TGTGCCAGCAGGCATTGGAGGGGTGAGAACTCCGGGGAGCTGTTTTTT.

This clonotype was observed a single time. The rearrangement joins TRBV20-1 to TRBJ2-3; D unresolved. V lost 5 bases and J 0 bases, leaving 18 bases between the germline ends. Germline V gene lookup returns CDR1 DFQATT and CDR2 SNEGSKA (reference sequence). CDR3 length: 16 amino acids. The CDR3: CSAFTAPLKSTDTQYF. The CDR3 nucleotides are TGCAGTGCTTTTACTGCCCCACTTAAGAGCACAGATACGCAGTATTTT.

A few counts support this clonotype. This chain links TRBV2 with TRBJ2-7; D is uncertain. Trimming pared 5 bases from V and 0 bases from J, leaving 11 bases between. The CDR3 has 14 residues. The germline V gene encodes CDR1 SNHLY and CDR2 FYNNEI. The CDR3 region is CASSSFLTSYEQYF. The CDR3 coding sequence is TGTGCCAGCAGTTCGTTTCTCACCTCCTACGAGCAGTACTTC.

The rearrangement links TRBV6-2 or TRBV6-3 to TRBJ2-2; no clear D. V lost 4 bases, J lost 4 bases, and 10 bases lay in between. This CDR3 spans 14 amino acids. The germline V gene encodes CDR1 MNHEY and CDR2 SVGEGT. This CDR3 reads CASSSIGGTGELFF. The CDR3 bases are TGTGCCAGCAGTTCTATCGGTGGCACCGGGGAGCTGTTTTTT.

This clonotype was picked up one time. The chain joins TRBV12-3 or TRBV12-4 to TRBJ1-2, with 7 bases aligning to TRBD1. J was trimmed by 3 bases and V by 5 bases; bases with no gene match: 9. The CDR3 runs to 15 residues. This CDR3 is CASSRKTGTHYGYTF. As DNA, the CDR3 is TGTGCCAGCAGTCGCAAGACAGGGACTCACTATGGCTACACCTTC.

The chain couples TRBV5-5 to TRBJ2-2; D gene uncertain. Per germline, CDR1 SGHKS and CDR2 YYEKEE (reference sequence). The V gene lost 6 bases and the J gene lost 5 bases, with 29 bases spanning the gap. CDR3 length equals 19 residues. DNA of the CDR3: TGTGCCAGCACTTTACGACCTACCTCTCCCGCGAAGACGACCGGGGAGCTGTTTTTT. Amino acid sequence: CASTLRPTSPAKTTGELFF.

The chain is built from TRBV7-2 and TRBJ2-5, with D maybe TRBD2 (6 bases). Trimming cost V 5 bases and J 0 bases, with 13 bases left between them. Per germline, CDR1 SGHTA and CDR2 FQGNSA. CDR3 length: 15 residues. The chain's CDR3 is CASSQGTWYQETQYF. For the CDR3, the DNA is TGTGCCAGCAGCCAAGGGACTTGGTACCAAGAGACCCAGTACTTC. Together with reference TRBV7-2 and TRBJ2-5, the CDR3 gives the full variable domain: GAGVSQSPSNKVTEKGKDVELRCDPISGHTALYWYRQSLGQGLEFLIYFQGNSAPDKSGLPSDRFSAERTGGSVSTLTIQRTQQEDSAVYLCASSQGTWYQETQYFGPGTRLLVL.

The rearrangement links TRBV5-1 to TRBJ1-3; D gene uncertain. The ends were cut back, 5 bases at V and 0 bases at J, with 12 bases in the middle. Germline V gives CDR1 SGHRS, CDR2 YFSETQ. The CDR3 loop spans 15 amino acids. CDR3 nucleotides: TGCGCCAGCAGTGGTGCCGACAACTCTGGAAACACCATATATTTT. Its protein product is CASSGADNSGNTIYF.